This TCR beta chain was identified during a study of blood T cell repertoires in COVID-19. Trimming left V 7 bases short and J 5 bases short, with 18 bases between. The CDR3 is 14 residues long. The V gene's germline CDR1 is MNHEY and CDR2 SVGAGI. This clone was found a few times. TCRdb's table, derived via immunoSEQ multiplex PCR, lists solely in-frame clones and lacks some. The sample shows 220,000 or so clones, approximately 90% of them seen only once. The chain employs TRBV6-5 and TRBJ2-7; TRBD2 might be the D (6 bases). The specimen sequenced was peripheral blood. The TCR was taken from a man between 60 and 70 years old with COVID-19, enrolled during active disease. Here the CDR3 DNA reads TGTGCCAGCAAAGGAGGGTTTGGGGCCCACGAGCAGTACTTC. Protein sequence: CASKGGFGAHEQYF.